The clone carrying this T cell receptor (beta chain) appeared many times. Its specificity is unknown. MiXCR was run by TCRdb on the multiplex PCR reads, yielding one entry per CDR3 protein. The table lists roughly 130,000 distinct CDR3 sequences, just under 20% of them singletons. This CDR3 comprises 12 residues. The germline CDR1 and CDR2 sequences are SGHAT and FQNNGV. Trimming removed 6 bases at V and 3 bases at J, with 7 bases between. Axillary draining lymph nodes of breast cancer patients supplied the node samples. The sample belongs to a study of breast tumors, draining lymph nodes, adjacent tissues. Points from the study as a whole: Findings are consistent with lymph node origin and intratumoral expansion of most tumor T cells. Compared with basal-like, luminal-like tumors shared significantly more repertoire with nontumor tissue. The lymph node origin of tumor T cells was framed as consistent with a hypothesis, not demonstrated. Compared with lymph nodes, tumors were less diverse; compared with nontumor tissue, more.

This sequence was found in a female donor with breast cancer. Some clones in this sample may be carry-over from other donors' samples. The chain combines TRBV11-2 with TRBJ2-3, with unresolved D. The sequencing sample was made of axillary lymph node tissue. The CDR3 nucleotides are TGTGCCAGCAGACTAAATACAGATACGCAGTATTTT. Its translation is CASRLNTDTQYF.